This TCR beta chain stems from a study of CD8 T cells in ankylosing spondylitis. Study results and caveats: Eight highly homologous variants made up a TCR beta motif, and this motif appeared characteristic of ankylosing spondylitis blood.

TCRdb re-derived calls from the 5' RACE reads in MiXCR, one entry per CDR3 protein. The sample holds almost 400,000 distinct CDR3 sequences, around 22% seen once. With regard to this clonotype: Its specificity is not known.

V was shortened by 7 bases and J by 0 bases, with 11 bases between the two germline ends. Looked up from germline, CDR1 is MDHEN and CDR2 is SYDVKM. The CDR3 is 14 amino acids. The chain carries TRBV28 and TRBJ2-3; D is ambiguous. The receptor's source is a male donor with ankylosing spondylitis. Sequencing input: blood, either unsorted or a sorted T cell fraction (not recorded which). The CDR3 sequence is CASIVGSSTDTQYF. The CDR3 DNA reads TGTGCCAGCATCGTAGGGTCTAGCACAGATACGCAGTATTTT.